In this sample, the clone carrying this T cell receptor beta chain turned up a few times. Trimming pared 3 bases from V and 7 bases from J, leaving 15 bases between. Germline CDR1 reads DFQATT; CDR2 reads SNEGSKA (reference sequence). The CDR3 length is 14 residues. The sample is drawn from a study of T cells in Graves' hyperthyroidism and ophthalmopathy. RNA transcripts gave rise to amplified TCR beta CDR3 regions. HTBI primers were employed in a first-round RT-PCR of the TCR CDR3. From the multiplex PCR reads, TCRdb called clonotypes with MiXCR, one entry per CDR3 protein. The sample has 550,000 to 850,000 distinct CDR3 sequences, about 19% seen once.

The sequencing sample was made of blood. The TCR sequence derives from a woman in her fifties or sixties with Graves' hyperthyroidism that later progressed to Graves' ophthalmopathy. J is TRBJ1-4 and V is TRBV20-1; D remains unclear. The CDR3 region is CSARWSDNIEKLFF. The CDR3 nucleotides read TGCAGTGCTAGGTGGTCCGACAATATTGAAAAACTGTTTTTT.